The 23 T cell receptor beta chains below come from one sample, sequenced in a study of blood T cell repertoires in COVID-19. The repertoire was sequenced with immunoSEQ multiplex PCR; TCRdb's copy has only in-frame clones and lacks some. The data contain about 200,000 clones, around 83% of them singletons. Sequenced: peripheral blood. The receptors come from a woman older than 75 with acute or convalescent COVID-19.

This clone showed up just once. The chain joins TRBV10-3 to TRBJ1-2; D might be TRBD1 (6 bases). This CDR3 spans 14 amino acids. Trimming stripped 7 bases from V and 6 bases from J, with 18 bases between. From germline, CDR1 is ENHRY and CDR2 SYGVKD. This CDR3 is CAINAERGYHGYTF. For the CDR3, the DNA is TGTGCCATCAACGCAGAAAGGGGGTATCATGGCTACACCTTC.

This chain uses TRBV27 with TRBJ1-1, with TRBD1 matching over 9 bases. Germline loops: CDR1 MNHEY, CDR2 SMNVEV (reference sequence). V lost 6 bases, J lost 5 bases, and 10 bases stayed unmatched. The CDR3 contains 15 residues. The CDR3 DNA is TGTGCCAGCAGCAGACCGGGACAGGGTCGTACTGAAGCTTTCTTT. It specifies CASSRPGQGRTEAFF.

With regard to this clone: This sample also contains other DNA sequences that code for the same CDR3. The chain recombines TRBV18 with TRBJ2-7; 9 positions match TRBD2. V was pared by 5 bases and J by 0 bases, with 2 bases of the junction left unmatched. The CDR3 has 14 residues. The germline gives CDR1 KGHSH, CDR2 LQKENI. CDR3 region: CASSRAGGSYEQYF. The CDR3 bases are TGTGCCAGCTCAAGAGCGGGAGGCTCCTACGAGCAGTACTTC.

V is TRBV5-1 and J is TRBJ1-2, with 8 bases lining up with TRBD1. CDR1 and CDR2 (germline): SGHRS, YFSETQ. The CDR3 runs to 15 residues. Trimming at V came to 0 bases and at J to 2 bases, leaving 3 bases not matched to a gene. In DNA form, the CDR3 reads TGCGCCAGCAGCTTGGCTTGGACAGGGAACTATGGCTACACCTTC. This gives the protein CASSLAWTGNYGYTF.

This clone turned up a few times. The V gene is TRBV3-1 (or the pseudogene TRBV3-2), the J gene TRBJ2-6, with 8 bases that match TRBD1. The J segment lost 2 bases and the V segment lost 4 bases, leaving 7 bases of the junction unmatched. Germline CDR1 and CDR2: LGHDT and YNNKEL (reference sequence). CDR3 size: 17 residues. The CDR3 DNA follows: TGTGCCAGCAGCCCTTGGACAGGGAATGCTGGGGCCAACGTCCTGACTTTC. Residues: CASSPWTGNAGANVLTF.

The chain combines TRBV7-9 with TRBJ1-2; 10 positions agree with TRBD1. Germline CDR1 SEHNR, CDR2 FQNEAQ (reference sequence). The CDR3 consists of 15 residues. Germline trimming cut 0 bases from V and 3 bases from J; bases unmatched to any gene: 1. This chain's CDR3 is CASSLAGQGYYGYTF. CDR3 nucleotide sequence: TGTGCCAGCAGCTTAGCGGGACAGGGGTACTATGGCTACACCTTC.

V usage is TRBV4-1 and J usage is TRBJ1-1; unclear D gene. V was clipped by 0 bases and J by 6 bases, with 17 bases between them. The CDR3 sequence is 16 residues long. In germline, CDR1 is MGHRA, CDR2 YSYEKL. The CDR3 region is CASSQDLPANNPEAFF. CDR3 sequence (DNA): TGCGCCAGCAGCCAAGATCTGCCCGCGAATAACCCTGAAGCTTTCTTT.

J is TRBJ1-4 and V is TRBV6-1; possibly TRBD1 for D (6 bases). Deletions cut 0 bases from V and 3 bases from J, with 32 bases between. The germline V gene has CDR1 MNHNS and CDR2 SASEGT. The CDR3 covers 23 residues. In DNA, the CDR3 is TGTGCCAGCAGTGAAGCGCGAATAATTCCAATCCAGGGGAAAGGGGTGTCTAATGAAAAACTGTTTTTT. As protein: CASSEARIIPIQGKGVSNEKLFF.

The chain carries TRBV6-2 or TRBV6-3 and TRBJ2-1; a possible D gene is TRBD2 (5 bases). CDR1 is MNHEY, CDR2 SVGEGT, per germline. The V and J ends lost 5 bases and 5 bases respectively, with 19 bases between them. The CDR3 covers 16 residues. The CDR3 coding sequence is TGTGCCAGCAGTCACACGACCAGCTTCGGGAACAATGAGCAGTTCTTC. Translated, it gives CASSHTTSFGNNEQFF.

The V and J genes are TRBV7-9 and TRBJ2-7; the match to TRBD2 covers 10 bases. Germline values: CDR1 SEHNR, CDR2 FQNEAQ (reference sequence). J lost 6 bases, V lost 2 bases, and 10 bases had no gene match. The CDR3 is 16 amino acids. CDR3 amino acids: CASSLFLAGVGLEQYF. CDR3 in DNA: TGTGCCAGCAGCTTATTTCTAGCGGGAGTTGGTCTCGAGCAGTACTTC.

The rearrangement uses TRBV7-8 and TRBJ2-2; D call uncertain. V gave up 7 bases and J gave up 6 bases, with 9 bases separating them. Per germline, CDR1 SGHVS and CDR2 FQNEAQ. CDR3 length: 12 residues. The CDR3 sequence is CASTFSSGELFF. The CDR3 region has the DNA TGTGCCAGCACCTTCTCTTCCGGGGAGCTGTTTTTT.

The chain recombines TRBV7-2 with TRBJ2-1; D is perhaps TRBD1 (6 bases). Per the germline V gene, CDR1 is SGHTA and CDR2 is FQGNSA. Trimming took 3 bases from V and 6 from J, leaving 9 bases between them. The length of the CDR3 is 13 residues. CDR3 sequence reads: CASSFRGSNEQFF. In DNA, the CDR3 is TGTGCCAGCAGCTTTAGGGGGAGCAATGAGCAGTTCTTC.

V gene TRBV6-2 or TRBV6-3 combines with J gene TRBJ1-6, with 9 bases matching TRBD1. Germline V gene data show CDR1 as MNHEY and CDR2 as SVGEGT. V lost 5 bases to trimming and J lost 13 bases; unmatched junction nucleotides: 12. This CDR3 has 15 residues. The CDR3 is CASSTPGQGLRPLHF. The DNA of the CDR3 is TGTGCCAGCAGTACTCCGGGACAGGGCCTCCGGCCCCTCCACTTT.

In regard to this clone: Different DNA sequences within this sample yield the same CDR3. This chain uses TRBV7-9 with TRBJ1-1; D possibly corresponds to TRBD1 (6 bases). V shed 3 bases and J shed 2 bases, with 7 bases lying between them. The CDR3 consists of 13 residues. The germline gives CDR1 SEHNR, CDR2 FQNEAQ (reference sequence). DNA of the CDR3: TGTGCCAGCAGCTTTGGGGGCAACACTGAAGCTTTCTTT. This translates into CASSFGGNTEAFF.

The J gene is TRBJ2-4, the V gene TRBV4-1, with D perhaps matching TRBD1 (5 bases). Germline CDR1 MGHRA, CDR2 YSYEKL. This CDR3 comprises 14 residues. Trimming left V 2 bases short and J 4 bases short, with 9 bases between. The CDR3 DNA follows: TGCGCCAGCAGCCAATTTTCAGGGAAAAACATTCAGTACTTC. It encodes CASSQFSGKNIQYF.

The chain recombines TRBV19 with TRBJ1-5; D is possibly TRBD1 (6 bases). The CDR3 has 14 residues. Trimming took off 2 bases at V and 5 bases at J, with 10 bases between the two ends. The germline CDR1 and CDR2 sequences are LNHDA and SQIVND (reference sequence). CDR3 sequence reads: CASSILDSDQPQHF. The CDR3 nucleotides are TGTGCCAGTAGTATATTGGACAGCGATCAGCCCCAGCATTTT.

V gene TRBV24-1 combines with J gene TRBJ2-6, with TRBD1 matching 10 bases. Looked up from germline, CDR1 is KGHDR and CDR2 is SFDVKD. V dropped 5 bases and J dropped 2; count of bases not matched to a gene: 8. The CDR3 extends over 18 amino acids. CDR3: CATSARDRGLTGANVLTF. The CDR3 coding sequence is TGTGCCACCAGTGCAAGGGACAGGGGATTAACTGGGGCCAACGTCCTGACTTTC.

The chain combines TRBV5-4 with TRBJ2-5; TRBD1 matches 9 bases. With 4 bases clipped from V and 3 bases from J, the junction kept 4 bases outside the gene matches. CDR1 and CDR2 (germline): SGHNT, YYREEE (reference sequence). The CDR3 consists of 14 residues. The CDR3 sequence: CASSLRTGEETQYF. CDR3 bases: TGTGCCAGCAGCCTTCGGACAGGGGAAGAGACCCAGTACTTC.

A few counts support this clone. V and J are TRBV5-1 and TRBJ1-5; possibly TRBD1 for D (6 bases). V lost 4 bases and J lost 2, with 10 bases in between. The CDR3 sequence is 14 residues long. Germline V gives CDR1 SGHRS, CDR2 YFSETQ. CDR3 sequence: CASSPDRGNQPQHF. The CDR3 DNA follows: TGCGCCAGCAGCCCGGACAGAGGCAATCAGCCCCAGCATTTT.

This sequence joins TRBV27 and TRBJ1-1, with 11 positions matching TRBD1. The CDR3 runs to 15 residues. V dropped 5 bases and J dropped 3; count of bases not matched to a gene: 5. Germline CDR1 and CDR2: MNHEY and SMNVEV (reference sequence). In nucleotides, the CDR3 is TGTGCCAGCAGTCCTTGGGACAGGGGGGACACTGAAGCTTTCTTT. Translation gives CASSPWDRGDTEAFF.

This clone was counted a single time. The rearrangement uses TRBV18 and TRBJ1-1; 7 positions match TRBD1. The length of the CDR3 is 14 residues. V gave up 3 bases and J gave up 4 bases; unmatched junction bases: 5. Germline CDR1 reads KGHSH; CDR2 reads LQKENI. CDR3 amino acids: CASSPEGAGTEAFF. The CDR3 DNA follows: TGTGCCAGCTCACCTGAGGGGGCGGGCACTGAAGCTTTCTTT.

This chain connects TRBV4-3 to TRBJ2-1, with 11 bases matching TRBD2. From germline, CDR1 is LGHNA and CDR2 YSLEER. The CDR3 loop spans 17 amino acids. Trimming removed 4 bases from V and 7 bases from J; junction bases left unmatched: 12. CDR3 sequence reads: CASSRFSSGRVSNEQFF. The DNA for the CDR3 is TGCGCCAGCAGCCGATTTAGTAGCGGGAGGGTATCAAATGAGCAGTTCTTC.

V is TRBV7-9 and J is TRBJ1-2; D uncertain. V shed 1 base and J shed 7 bases, with 7 bases lying between them. The CDR3 runs 12 residues. The germline gives CDR1 SEHNR, CDR2 FQNEAQ (reference sequence). CDR3 sequence reads: CASSLERSGYTF. In DNA, the CDR3 is TGTGCCAGCAGCTTAGAACGGTCTGGCTACACCTTC.